This entry lists 21 T cell receptor beta chains sequenced from one sample in a study of cytomegalovirus exposure and HLA in healthy donors. The PCR made use of 60 Vbeta and 13 Jbeta primers. Sequencing used immunoSEQ multiplex PCR; TCRdb keeps in-frame clones, though not all of them. Counted here are about 120,000 clones, 50% to 65% occurring once; the ten biggest clones make up 10%. Source material: PBMCs. The receptor set was obtained from a man aged 40-49 years in good health and CMV-seropositive.

For this clone: One end of the junction does not line up with germline, which may come from a read error. J is TRBJ2-7 and V is TRBV28; D is uncertain. The length of the CDR3 is 12 residues. Per germline, CDR1 MDHEN and CDR2 SYDVKM. CDR3 in DNA: TGTGCCAGCAGTTTCCGGTTTCGGCAGGTTGCCTTC. This gives the protein CASSFRFRQVAF.

The chain couples TRBV19 to TRBJ1-1; 9 bases line up with TRBD1. Trimming cost V 6 bases and J 3 bases; bases outside gene matches: 11. This CDR3 is 16 amino acids long. Germline values: CDR1 LNHDA, CDR2 SQIVND (reference sequence). CDR3 DNA: TGTGCCAGTAGGGTCAGAACAGGGGGCAAGGACACTGAAGCTTTCTTT. Protein product: CASRVRTGGKDTEAFF.

The gene calls are TRBV27 and TRBJ1-5, with 7 bases matching TRBD1. CDR3 length equals 15 residues. Germline V gene data show CDR1 as MNHEY and CDR2 as SMNVEV (reference sequence). The J segment lost 5 bases and the V segment lost 3 bases, leaving 7 bases of the junction unmatched. DNA of the CDR3: TGTGCCAGCAGTTTCGGCGCAGGGGGAGATCAGCCCCAGCATTTT. Its translation: CASSFGAGGDQPQHF.

This clone was counted only a few times. This rearrangement joins TRBV5-1 to TRBJ2-2, with 9 bases matching TRBD1. Germline-derived CDR1 and CDR2 are SGHRS and YFSETQ. The CDR3 has 15 residues. V trimming: 4 bases; J trimming: 2 bases; junction bases outside the gene matches: 3. CDR3 nucleotides: TGCGCCAGCAGCCCGGACAGGGGAAACACCGGGGAGCTGTTTTTT. Its protein product is CASSPDRGNTGELFF.

V usage is TRBV25-1 and J usage is TRBJ2-5; TRBD2 matches 7 bases. Losses at the gene ends were 3 bases for V and 4 bases for J; bases not matched to a gene: 11. The CDR3 spans 16 residues. Germline V gene sequence: CDR1 MGHDK, CDR2 SYGVNS. The CDR3, as DNA: TGTGCCAGCAGTGATCCCCCGGGGCGGGGGACAGAGACCCAGTACTTC. Protein product: CASSDPPGRGTETQYF. Drawing the rest from reference TRBV25-1 and TRBJ2-5, the complete variable domain is EADIYQTPRYLVIGTGKKITLECSQTMGHDKMYWYQQDPGMELHLIHYSYGVNSTEKGDLSSESTVSRIRTEHFPLTLESARPSHTSQYLCASSDPPGRGTETQYFGPGTRLLVL.

A note on this clone: Compared with germline, one end of the junction differs, possibly owing to a read error. J is TRBJ1-1 and V is TRBV2, with D unclear. Germline assignment: CDR1 SNHLY and CDR2 FYNNEI. This CDR3 is 13 amino acids long. DNA of the CDR3: TGTGCCAGCAGGAAGGAGAGGAACACTGAAGCTTCCTTT. It is translated as CASRKERNTEASF.

This clone came up a few times. The rearrangement links TRBV7-6 to TRBJ2-4, with D maybe TRBD2 (6 bases). Germline CDR1 and CDR2: SGHVS and FNYEAQ. The CDR3 extends over 17 amino acids. Trimming left V 5 bases short and J 0 bases short, with 17 bases between. The CDR3 region has the DNA TGTGCCAGCAGCCTAACCGGGACTGCCCTAGCCAAAAACATTCAGTACTTC. Its translation is CASSLTGTALAKNIQYF.

This rearrangement joins TRBV27 to TRBJ2-3, with a tentative D call TRBD2 (5 bases). This CDR3 has 14 residues. Germline V gives CDR1 MNHEY, CDR2 SMNVEV (reference sequence). Trimming left V 6 bases short and J 10 bases short, with 20 bases between. Here the CDR3 reads CASRLLAGKEAQYF. Written as DNA, the CDR3 is TGTGCCAGCAGGCTCCTGGCTGGCAAGGAGGCGCAGTATTTT.

Remarks on this clone: The same CDR3 is also encoded by other DNA sequences in this sample. The rearrangement joins TRBV7-9 to TRBJ2-1, with TRBD1 matching 8 bases. This CDR3 contains 13 residues. The V segment lost 3 bases and the J segment 7 bases; nucleotides outside the gene matches: 2. Germline values: CDR1 SEHNR, CDR2 FQNEAQ (reference sequence). The CDR3 DNA reads TGTGCCAGCAGCTTTACAGGGGGAAATGAGCAGTTCTTC. This translates into CASSFTGGNEQFF.

This clone was found a few times. The chain recombines TRBV27 with TRBJ2-7, with TRBD1 as a possible D gene (6 bases). Germline-derived CDR1 and CDR2 are MNHEY and SMNVEV (reference sequence). The CDR3 consists of 14 residues. With 5 bases removed from V and 6 bases from J, the gap between germline ends came to 17 bases. The CDR3 loop reads CASSPGQFIGEQYF. In DNA form, the CDR3 reads TGTGCCAGCAGTCCCGGACAGTTTATAGGCGAGCAGTACTTC.

About this clone: The junction shows a germline mismatch at one end, possibly a read error. DNA for the CDR3: TGCAAAGCTGGTCGCGGGGGTATTAGCAATCAGCCCCAGCATTTT. Its translation is CKAGRGGISNQPQHF. The chain carries TRBV28 and TRBJ1-5; D is perhaps TRBD1 (5 bases). CDR3 length equals 15 residues. The V gene's germline CDR1 is MDHEN and CDR2 SYDVKM.

The V and J genes are TRBV7-2 and TRBJ2-7; 7 bases match TRBD1. Germline V CDR1 and CDR2: SGHTA, FQGNSA. The CDR3 runs 15 residues. Losses at the gene ends were 1 base for V and 4 bases for J; bases not matched to a gene: 7. The CDR3: CASSLVTGNWYEQYF. In DNA, the CDR3 is TGTGCCAGCAGCTTAGTGACAGGGAATTGGTACGAGCAGTACTTC.

The V gene is TRBV30, the J gene TRBJ2-5, with 9 bases fitting TRBD1. The closer fit of TRBJ2-7 to the DNA end suggests the J call may be wrong. The CDR3 extends over 14 amino acids. Germline V gene sequence: CDR1 GTSNPN, CDR2 SVGIG (reference sequence). For the CDR3, the DNA is TGTGCCCTATATTGGACAGGGGCCTCCTACGAGCAGTACTTC. Translated: CALYWTGASYEQYF.

This clone has just a few counts. CDR3 residues: CASSLEDSTYEQYF. CDR3 bases: TGCGCCAGCAGCTTGGAGGACAGTACCTACGAGCAGTACTTC. The rearrangement uses TRBV5-1 and TRBJ2-7; D is perhaps TRBD1 (6 bases). The CDR3 length is 14 residues. Germline V gene sequence: CDR1 SGHRS, CDR2 YFSETQ. With 0 bases removed from V and 2 bases from J, the gap between germline ends came to 9 bases.

A few counts support this clone. The gene calls are TRBV5-1 and TRBJ2-3, with 9 bases lining up with TRBD2. Germline CDR1 is SGHRS and CDR2 is YFSETQ. The J segment lost 5 bases and the V segment lost 0 bases, leaving 10 bases of the junction unmatched. This CDR3 is built from 17 residues. The CDR3 DNA reads TGCGCCAGCAGCTTGGCTCGAGCGGGGGGCCGTAAAGATACGCAGTATTTT. It translates to CASSLARAGGRKDTQYF.

V is TRBV18 and J is TRBJ2-7, with TRBD2 identical over 9 bases. This CDR3 is 15 amino acids long. Per the germline V gene, CDR1 is KGHSH and CDR2 is LQKENI. After removal of 2 bases from V and 1 base from J, the junction contained 3 bases not matched to a gene. The CDR3 region has the DNA TGTGCCAGCTCACCAGCGGGGGGGCCTTCCTACGAGCAGTACTTC. This translates into CASSPAGGPSYEQYF.

The chain uses TRBV7-8 and TRBJ1-2; no clear D. Per the germline V gene, CDR1 is SGHVS and CDR2 is FQNEAQ. The V end was cut by 5 bases, the J end by 3 bases, with 19 bases between. CDR3 length: 16 amino acids. Here the CDR3 reads CASSPIRGLGDYGYTF. In DNA form, the CDR3 reads TGTGCCAGCAGCCCGATACGGGGTTTGGGTGACTATGGCTACACCTTC.

This clone turned up a few times. CDR3 residues: CSASSETEAFF. The CDR3 region has the DNA TGCAGTGCTAGTAGCGAAACTGAAGCTTTCTTT. This rearrangement joins TRBV20-1 to TRBJ1-1; D is ambiguous. The germline V gene has CDR1 DFQATT and CDR2 SNEGSKA (reference sequence). With 3 bases removed from V and 5 bases from J, the gap between germline ends came to 7 bases. The CDR3 totals 11 residues.

This chain joins TRBV19 and TRBJ1-4, with 12 bases matching TRBD1. CDR3 length: 18 residues. The V segment lost 3 bases and the J segment 2 bases; nucleotides outside the gene matches: 7. In germline, CDR1 is LNHDA, CDR2 SQIVND (reference sequence). The CDR3 loop reads CASSIPGQGAVTNEKLFF. The CDR3 DNA is TGTGCCAGTAGTATTCCGGGACAGGGGGCCGTTACTAATGAAAAACTGTTTTTT.

The V gene is TRBV11-3, the J gene TRBJ2-7; 8 nucleotides agree with TRBD2. CDR3 length: 14 residues. J lost 1 base, V lost 5 bases, and 4 bases had no gene match. Germline CDR1 reads SGHNT; CDR2 reads YENEEA. CDR3 sequence reads: CASSPTSVSYEQYF. CDR3 sequence (DNA): TGTGCCAGCAGCCCGACTAGCGTTTCCTACGAGCAGTACTTC.

The gene calls are TRBV5-1 and TRBJ1-1; weak D call: TRBD1 (6 bases). Trimming removed 2 bases at V and 1 base at J, with 9 bases between. This CDR3 is built from 14 residues. Germline values: CDR1 SGHRS, CDR2 YFSETQ. The CDR3 sequence is CASSLQGGNTEAFF. The CDR3 DNA sequence: TGCGCCAGCAGCTTACAGGGTGGGAACACTGAAGCTTTCTTT. Together with reference TRBV5-1 and TRBJ1-1, the CDR3 gives the full variable domain: KAGVTQTPRYLIKTRGQQVTLSCSPISGHRSVSWYQQTPGQGLQFLFEYFSETQRNKGNFPGRFSGRQFSNSRSEMNVSTLELGDSALYLCASSLQGGNTEAFFGQGTRLTVV.